This T cell receptor (beta chain) was retrieved from a study of T-cell reconstitution after alpha-beta-depleted transplantation in children. TCRbeta library construction was performed incorporating unique molecular identifiers. In TCRdb, the PCR reads were re-called with MiXCR into one record per CDR3 protein. The data show about 460,000 distinct CDR3 sequences, 9.5% to 15% seen once. Deletions cut 0 bases from V and 4 bases from J, with 16 bases between. CDR1 is DFQATT, CDR2 SNEGSKA, per germline (reference sequence). The CDR3 has 16 amino acids. This clonotype was sampled from a human donor who donated a stem cell graft to a child with combined immunodeficiency. The input for sequencing was PBMCs from the stem cell graft donor, taken from the stem cell graft. The V gene is TRBV20-1, the J gene TRBJ1-5; D is unclear. The CDR3 DNA sequence: TGCAGTGCTAGAGATCTCCTGGTTCTGGAGAATCAGCCCCAGCATTTT. It is translated as CSARDLLVLENQPQHF.